Presented here are 11 T cell receptor beta chains from one specimen sequenced in a study of T cells in Graves' hyperthyroidism and ophthalmopathy. Amplification of TCR beta CDR3 regions used RNA as the template. HTBI primers were employed in a first-round RT-PCR of the TCR CDR3. TCRdb ran MiXCR on the multiplex PCR reads and lists one entry per CDR3 protein. The profile shows about 400,000 distinct CDR3 sequences, about 15% of them singletons. Sequenced sample: blood. The origin of the receptors is a woman aged 55-70 years with Graves' ophthalmopathy.

This clonotype came up many times. The J gene is TRBJ2-5, the V gene TRBV6-1; 15 nucleotides agree with TRBD2. Germline V gene lookup returns CDR1 MNHNS and CDR2 SASEGT. This CDR3 is built from 18 residues. Trimming at V came to 5 bases and at J to 5 bases, leaving 12 bases not matched to a gene. This chain's CDR3 is CASSYSMRTSGREETQYF. The CDR3 bases are TGTGCCAGCAGTTATTCAATGAGGACTAGCGGGAGGGAGGAGACCCAGTACTTC.

Only a few counts were recorded for this clonotype. The CDR3 nucleotides are TGTGCCACCTCCACTGTCGGGGGAGAGCTCGATGAGCAGTTCTTC. This encodes CATSTVGGELDEQFF. J is TRBJ2-1 and V is TRBV27, with D perhaps matching TRBD2 (6 bases). CDR3 length: 15 amino acids. The V end was cut by 10 bases, the J end by 8 bases, with 24 bases between. Germline loops: CDR1 MNHEY, CDR2 SMNVEV (reference sequence).

The gene calls are TRBV4-1 and TRBJ1-5, with 10 positions matching TRBD1. The V gene's germline CDR1 is MGHRA and CDR2 YSYEKL. The CDR3 is 16 amino acids. V shed 0 bases and J 7 bases; nucleotides not matched to a gene: 6. CDR3 protein: CASSQESGQGTQPQHF. CDR3 nucleotides: TGCGCCAGCAGCCAAGAATCGGGACAGGGGACGCAGCCCCAGCATTTT.

This clonotype appeared many times. The J gene is TRBJ2-7, the V gene TRBV28; 7 bases match TRBD2. J was trimmed by 4 bases and V by 0 bases; bases with no gene match: 3. This CDR3 contains 14 residues. Germline V lookup: CDR1 MDHEN, CDR2 SYDVKM. The CDR3 loop reads CASSLWTSPYEQYF. CDR3 nucleotides: TGTGCCAGCAGTTTATGGACTAGCCCGTACGAGCAGTACTTC.

The V and J genes are TRBV7-2 and TRBJ2-7; D call uncertain. The germline V and J ends were trimmed by 1 base and 3 bases, with 7 bases remaining between them. Germline V gene data show CDR1 as SGHTA and CDR2 as FQGNSA. CDR3 size: 13 residues. CDR3 loop: CASSLDGHYEQYF. The CDR3 bases are TGTGCCAGCAGCTTAGATGGGCACTACGAGCAGTACTTC.

Comments on this clonotype: Its ends do not fully match the called genes, so a read error is possible. The chain recombines TRBV27 with TRBJ1-4; D is possibly TRBD1 (6 bases). The CDR3 runs 14 residues. Per germline, CDR1 MNHEY and CDR2 SMNVEV (reference sequence). This CDR3 is CARRVGGVGEKLFF. The CDR3 DNA sequence: TGTGCCCGCAGGGTTGGGGGCGTCGGTGAAAAACTGTTTTTT.

There are many counts of this clonotype. This chain links TRBV27 with TRBJ2-7; 8 nucleotides line up with TRBD2. Germline assignment: CDR1 MNHEY and CDR2 SMNVEV (reference sequence). The CDR3 has 13 amino acids. The V and J ends lost 6 bases and 6 bases, in that order; junction bases with no gene match: 7. CDR3 DNA: TGTGCCAGCAGATCGGGAGGGCCAGGCGAGCAGTACTTC. Amino acid sequence: CASRSGGPGEQYF.

The rearrangement joins TRBV7-2 to TRBJ2-3; no reliable D call. Germline lookup yields CDR1 SGHTA and CDR2 FQGNSA. V dropped 1 base and J dropped 6 bases, with 5 bases sitting between them. The CDR3 has 12 amino acids. CDR3 sequence: CTSSLVRDTQYF. DNA for the CDR3: TGTACCAGCAGCTTAGTCAGGGATACGCAGTATTTT.

This clonotype was detected only once. CDR3 region: CASSPPGLNPGNEQFF. The CDR3 DNA is TGTGCCAGCAGTCCCCCGGGACTCAACCCGGGCAATGAGCAGTTCTTC. The gene calls are TRBV6-1 and TRBJ2-1; possibly TRBD2 for D (6 bases). The CDR3 is 16 amino acids. Per germline, CDR1 MNHNS and CDR2 SASEGT. The V end was cut by 5 bases, the J end by 6 bases, with 20 bases between.

This clonotype was found a few times. The chain joins TRBV9 to TRBJ2-1; TRBD2 aligns across 16 bases. The CDR3 covers 19 residues. The V segment lost 4 bases and the J segment 6 bases; nucleotides outside the gene matches: 13. Per germline, CDR1 SGDLS and CDR2 YYNGEE. CDR3 sequence (DNA): TGTGCCAGCAGCTCCCCGGGACTAGCGGGAGGGCCCAGTCCCAATGAGCAGTTCTTC. Translating gives CASSSPGLAGGPSPNEQFF.

This clonotype occurred a few times. This chain links TRBV18 with TRBJ1-5; D not certain. V was pared by 1 base and J by 4 bases, with 8 bases between. The V gene's germline CDR1 is KGHSH and CDR2 LQKENI. The CDR3 sequence is 14 residues long. As DNA, the CDR3 is TGTGCCAGCTCACCACTTCCAGCTAATCAGCCCCAGCATTTT. Its translation: CASSPLPANQPQHF.